Listed here are 7 T cell receptor beta chains from one sample, sequenced in a study of shared clonotypes between healthy human individuals. Generated by immunoSEQ multiplex PCR, the TCRdb table keeps only in-frame clones and is missing some. The data show 1.5 million to 1.9 million clones, 98% seen once. Sequenced: naive CD4+ T cells sorted from blood. Subset indicated: CD45RA+ positively selected. These receptors all stem from a man aged 25-45 years in good health.

This chain connects TRBV4-1 to TRBJ1-2; D may be TRBD1 (5 bases). The ends were cut back, 0 bases at V and 6 bases at J, with 17 bases in the middle. The germline V gene has CDR1 MGHRA and CDR2 YSYEKL. This CDR3 contains 16 residues. The CDR3: CASSQEDYRLWNGYTF. DNA for the CDR3: TGCGCCAGCAGCCAAGAGGATTACAGGCTTTGGAATGGCTACACCTTC.

The chain couples TRBV2 to TRBJ2-7; D uncertain. The V gene lost 8 bases and the J gene lost 4 bases, with 9 bases spanning the gap. In germline, CDR1 is SNHLY, CDR2 FYNNEI. The CDR3 runs to 11 residues. CDR3 sequence reads: CASGVSYEQYF. CDR3 in DNA: TGTGCCAGCGGTGTGAGTTACGAGCAGTACTTC.

The chain is built from TRBV18 and TRBJ2-7, with D possibly TRBD1 on 5 matching bases. Trimming left V 3 bases short and J 3 bases short, with 12 bases between. Looked up from germline, CDR1 is KGHSH and CDR2 is LQKENI. This CDR3 is built from 14 residues. CDR3 amino acids: CASSPQGFGYEQYF. CDR3 in DNA: TGTGCCAGCTCACCCCAGGGATTCGGCTACGAGCAGTACTTC.

The CDR3 nucleotides read TGCGCCAGCAGTGAGTCGGGCAGAGATCAGCCCCAGCATTTT. Protein sequence: CASSESGRDQPQHF. The J gene is TRBJ1-5, the V gene TRBV10-2; no clear D gene. This CDR3 comprises 14 residues. CDR1 is WSHSY, CDR2 SAAADI, per germline. V was cut by 0 bases and J by 5 bases, with 8 bases left in between.

The chain combines TRBV5-6 with TRBJ1-5, with D hard to call. Germline V gene lookup returns CDR1 SGHDT and CDR2 YYEEEE. This CDR3 has 15 residues. Trimming took 0 bases from V and 3 from J, leaving 10 bases between them. CDR3 residues: CASSLGMRLNQPQHF. In nucleotides, the CDR3 is TGTGCCAGCAGCTTGGGGATGCGGCTCAATCAGCCCCAGCATTTT.

V usage is TRBV30 and J usage is TRBJ1-4; 7 bases align to TRBD1. Losses at the gene ends were 0 bases for V and 7 bases for J; bases not matched to a gene: 5. The CDR3 is 14 residues long. Per germline, CDR1 GTSNPN and CDR2 SVGIG (reference sequence). DNA of the CDR3: TGTGCCTGGAGTGTAAGAGGGGGCGGTGAAAAACTGTTTTTT. Amino acid sequence: CAWSVRGGGEKLFF.

V and J are TRBV18 and TRBJ1-1; unclear D gene. The CDR3 loop spans 16 amino acids. Germline V CDR1 and CDR2: KGHSH, LQKENI. The V end lost 2 bases, the J end lost 1 base, and 14 bases lay between the germline ends. The CDR3 is CASSPILGDKNTEAFF. DNA for the CDR3: TGTGCCAGCTCACCAATACTCGGGGATAAGAACACTGAAGCTTTCTTT.